This TCR beta chain was sequenced during a study of beta chain features in type 1 diabetes. With regard to this clone: The antigen is unknown.

Study findings and constraints: In comparison with healthy donors, patients had naive, central memory and Treg TCRB repertoires that appeared more similar. Type 1 diabetes patients showed a moderate but significant shortening of TCRB CDR3s in all four CD4+ subsets. At VDJ recombination sites, type 1 diabetes patients had fewer insertions and more deleted nucleotides. Still unanswered here is whether HLA type influences TCRB rearrangement.

The CDR3 is 15 amino acids. Germline V gene sequence: CDR1 SGHTA, CDR2 FQGNSA. V gave up 5 bases and J gave up 3 bases, with 17 bases separating them. The authors took one heparinised blood draw, averaging roughly 100 mL, from each donor. Expressed TCRB transcripts were sequenced, since all the RNA that had been isolated was reverse transcribed. TCRdb's copy holds only in-frame clones and misses some; the assay was immunoSEQ multiplex PCR. The sample yields approximately 730,000 clones, roughly 13% seen once. Sample: naive CD4+ T cells from blood. The source is a man younger than 35 with type 1 diabetes. V usage is TRBV7-2 and J usage is TRBJ2-7, with D unclear. CDR3 amino acids: CASSRTIDAGYEQYF. Here the CDR3 DNA reads TGTGCCAGCAGCCGAACGATAGATGCTGGCTACGAGCAGTACTTC.